Below are 24 T cell receptor beta chains sequenced from a single sample in a study of identical twins. TCRdb reanalysed the 5' RACE reads using MiXCR and keeps one entry per CDR3 protein. Of 550,000 to 700,000 distinct CDR3 sequences listed, around a tenth are singletons. The same data also went into a second study, on yellow fever vaccine responses in identical twins.

Sequenced input: PBMCs. The receptors originated from a woman younger than 30 in good health.

At least ten counts were recorded for this clonotype. This chain joins TRBV3-1 and TRBJ1-5; tentatively, D is TRBD1 (5 bases). Between the trimmed V and J ends, which lost 0 bases and 4 bases, there was a span of 7 bases. The CDR3 has 14 amino acids. Germline-derived CDR1 and CDR2 are LGHDT and YNNKEL (reference sequence). DNA for the CDR3: TGTGCCAGCAGCCAAGATAGGGGAAATCAGCCCCAGCATTTT. This codes for CASSQDRGNQPQHF.

The chain is built from TRBV5-6 and TRBJ2-1, with 7 bases aligning to TRBD2. The trim removed 0 bases at V and 6 bases at J, leaving 12 bases unmatched. This CDR3 is 17 amino acids long. CDR1 is SGHDT, CDR2 YYEEEE, per germline. The CDR3 DNA is TGTGCCAGCAGCTTGGCCGGCACTAGCGCGTTCCCCAATGAGCAGTTCTTC. It codes for CASSLAGTSAFPNEQFF.

This clonotype has ten or more counts. The V and J genes are TRBV12-3 or TRBV12-4 and TRBJ1-2, with 9 nucleotides matching TRBD1. The CDR3 length is 13 residues. After removal of 6 bases from V and 8 bases from J, the junction contained 7 bases not matched to a gene. CDR3: CASSPGTGRGYTF. The CDR3 DNA sequence: TGTGCCAGCAGCCCAGGGACAGGGCGAGGCTACACCTTC.

CDR3 nucleotide sequence: TGTGCCAGCAGCTTAGTTTACAAGGAGAATGAAAAACTGTTTTTT. This gives the protein CASSLVYKENEKLFF. J is TRBJ1-4 and V is TRBV7-9; no reliable D call. Trimming took off 1 base at V and 5 bases at J, with 11 bases between the two ends. The CDR3 loop spans 15 amino acids. Germline V gives CDR1 SEHNR, CDR2 FQNEAQ (reference sequence). The variable domain in full, with the rest retrieved from reference TRBV7-9 and TRBJ1-4, is DTGVSQNPRHKITKRGQNVTFRCDPISEHNRLYWYRQTLGQGPEFLTYFQNEAQLEKSRLLSDRFSAERPKGSFSTLEIQRTEQGDSAMYLCASSLVYKENEKLFFGSGTQLSVL.

Ten or more counts support this clonotype. This chain joins TRBV18 and TRBJ2-2; 8 bases line up with TRBD2. Looked up from germline, CDR1 is KGHSH and CDR2 is LQKENI. The CDR3 contains 17 residues. Trimming cost V 3 bases and J 2 bases; bases outside gene matches: 8. The chain's CDR3 is CASSPKLAAYNTGELFF. The CDR3 DNA reads TGTGCCAGCTCACCGAAACTAGCGGCATATAACACCGGGGAGCTGTTTTTT.

The chain has TRBV3-1 and TRBJ2-2, with TRBD2 identical over 12 bases. Germline assignment: CDR1 LGHDT and CDR2 YNNKEL (reference sequence). V lost 1 base to trimming and J lost 7 bases; unmatched junction nucleotides: 4. The CDR3 loop spans 16 amino acids. CDR3 protein: CASSQGTSGVGGELFF. The CDR3 bases are TGTGCCAGCAGCCAAGGGACTAGCGGGGTTGGCGGGGAGCTGTTTTTT.

V gene TRBV29-1 combines with J gene TRBJ2-7, with D perhaps TRBD1 or TRBD2 (5 bases each). The CDR3 is 15 amino acids. In germline, CDR1 is SQVTM, CDR2 ANQGSEA. V lost 0 bases, J lost 3 bases, and 15 bases lay in between. CDR3: CSVEDSRGVGYEQYF. CDR3 DNA: TGCAGCGTTGAAGATTCTAGAGGGGTTGGCTACGAGCAGTACTTC.

CDR3 residues: CASSLVLGSGANVLTF. CDR3 DNA sequence: TGCGCCAGCAGCTTGGTGTTAGGGTCTGGGGCCAACGTCCTGACTTTC. The chain has TRBV5-1 and TRBJ2-6; no clear D gene. Trimming removed 0 bases at V and 1 base at J, with 8 bases between. The V gene's germline CDR1 is SGHRS and CDR2 YFSETQ. The CDR3 has 16 amino acids.

This clonotype was counted a few times. Written as DNA, the CDR3 is TGTGCCAGCAGCCAAGCGGGACAGGGTCGTTCTGGGGCCAACGTCCTGACTTTC. Residues: CASSQAGQGRSGANVLTF. The chain couples TRBV3-1 to TRBJ2-6; TRBD1 aligns across 9 bases. Germline V gene data show CDR1 as LGHDT and CDR2 as YNNKEL (reference sequence). V lost 1 base, J lost 1 base, and 5 bases stayed unmatched. This CDR3 is 18 amino acids long.

This clonotype was detected only a few times. The chain has TRBV2 and TRBJ1-1, with unresolved D. The germline CDR1 and CDR2 sequences are SNHLY and FYNNEI. The V end was cut by 11 bases, the J end by 7 bases, with 14 bases between. The CDR3 loop spans 11 amino acids. CDR3 nucleotides: TGTGCCCCTTCGTCGACTTTTGAAGCTTTCTTT. Translated: CAPSSTFEAFF.

This clonotype was found many times. The rearrangement joins TRBV10-3 to TRBJ1-1; no clear D. Germline lookup yields CDR1 ENHRY and CDR2 SYGVKD. V dropped 4 bases and J dropped 1 base, with 10 bases sitting between them. The CDR3 contains 14 residues. In DNA form, the CDR3 reads TGTGCCATCAGTGGGCGGTCCCAGAACACTGAAGCTTTCTTT. Translation gives CAISGRSQNTEAFF.

The gene calls are TRBV12-3 or TRBV12-4 and TRBJ2-1, with 10 bases aligning to TRBD2. The CDR3 is 18 residues long. J was trimmed by 6 bases and V by 5 bases; bases with no gene match: 16. CDR3 sequence reads: CASSPPLRVAGGGNEQFF. Here the CDR3 DNA reads TGTGCCAGCAGTCCCCCACTACGGGTAGCGGGAGGAGGCAATGAGCAGTTCTTC.

The genes are TRBV28 and TRBJ1-2; TRBD1 aligns across 9 bases. The CDR3 covers 15 residues. The germline V gene has CDR1 MDHEN and CDR2 SYDVKM. With 8 bases clipped from V and 4 bases from J, the junction kept 11 bases outside the gene matches. CDR3 protein: CASGSLGQGGYGYTF. In nucleotides, the CDR3 is TGTGCCAGCGGATCCCTGGGACAGGGAGGCTATGGCTACACCTTC.

This clonotype came up many times. The J gene is TRBJ2-1, the V gene TRBV7-6; 9 bases fit TRBD2. V dropped 6 bases and J dropped 4; count of bases not matched to a gene: 13. Germline values: CDR1 SGHVS, CDR2 FNYEAQ. The CDR3 is 17 residues long. CDR3 in DNA: TGTGCCAGCAGATCCCTGCAGACTAGCGGAGAGTACAATGAGCAGTTCTTC. Translation gives CASRSLQTSGEYNEQFF.

The chain recombines TRBV7-2 with TRBJ2-7; 10 positions match TRBD1. The ends lost 4 bases at V and 5 bases at J; junction bases unmatched: 8. The CDR3 contains 15 residues. Germline values: CDR1 SGHTA, CDR2 FQGNSA. The CDR3 loop reads CASSSTRDRGDEQYF. The CDR3 coding sequence is TGTGCCAGCAGCTCGACCCGGGACAGGGGCGACGAGCAGTACTTC.

This clonotype was observed at least ten times. The chain links TRBV12-3 or TRBV12-4 to TRBJ2-1; either TRBD1 or TRBD2 may fit D (5 bases each). The CDR3 totals 14 residues. The V gene lost 6 bases and the J gene lost 3 bases, with 12 bases spanning the gap. CDR3 residues: CASRPGRFYNEQFF. DNA for the CDR3: TGTGCCAGCAGGCCGGGACGGTTCTACAATGAGCAGTTCTTC.

This clonotype has a handful of counts. The genes are TRBV12-3 or TRBV12-4 and TRBJ1-6; D is unresolved. CDR3 length equals 12 residues. With 8 bases removed from V and 9 bases from J, the gap between germline ends came to 11 bases. CDR3 bases: TGTGCCAGCGGCACCGGAGGTTCACCCCTCCACTTT. It encodes CASGTGGSPLHF.

This clonotype was observed a few times. This rearrangement joins TRBV10-3 to TRBJ1-1; D is ambiguous. This CDR3 is built from 14 residues. Germline CDR1 ENHRY, CDR2 SYGVKD. The V gene lost 7 bases and the J gene lost 0 bases, with 12 bases spanning the gap. The CDR3 nucleotides read TGTGCCATCAAAGGCAGAAACATGAACACTGAAGCTTTCTTT. Translation gives CAIKGRNMNTEAFF.

This clonotype was recorded a few times. This rearrangement joins TRBV20-1 to TRBJ2-3; 11 bases match TRBD1. J was trimmed by 0 bases and V by 5 bases; bases with no gene match: 13. Germline assignment: CDR1 DFQATT and CDR2 SNEGSKA (reference sequence). The CDR3 runs to 18 residues. CDR3 DNA: TGCAGTGCTCCGACTGGACAGGGGGCCGCCTCTAGCACAGATACGCAGTATTTT. Translated: CSAPTGQGAASSTDTQYF.

This clonotype appeared many times. V and J are TRBV20-1 and TRBJ2-1; no clear D gene. V was clipped by 4 bases and J by 5 bases, with 9 bases between them. CDR3 length: 12 residues. Germline loops: CDR1 DFQATT, CDR2 SNEGSKA (reference sequence). CDR3 bases: TGCAGTGCTACCCTGGACCACAATGAGCAGTTCTTC. It specifies CSATLDHNEQFF.

At least ten counts were recorded for this clonotype. This chain links TRBV3-1 with TRBJ2-7; 11 bases match TRBD1. V dropped 4 bases and J dropped 3; count of bases not matched to a gene: 8. The CDR3 totals 16 residues. Germline CDR1 is LGHDT and CDR2 is YNNKEL (reference sequence). The CDR3 sequence: CASSRKPGQGGYEQYF. DNA for the CDR3: TGTGCCAGCAGCCGGAAACCGGGACAGGGGGGCTACGAGCAGTACTTC.

This chain uses TRBV28 with TRBJ2-1; 8 bases line up with TRBD2. The CDR3 runs 14 residues. The germline gives CDR1 MDHEN, CDR2 SYDVKM. V trimming: 2 bases; J trimming: 5 bases; junction bases outside the gene matches: 2. CDR3 coding DNA: TGTGCCAGCAGTTTAAGCGGGAGAAACAATGAGCAGTTCTTC. Encoded protein: CASSLSGRNNEQFF.

This clonotype was seen many times. V usage is TRBV4-1 and J usage is TRBJ2-5; TRBD1 is a possible D gene (6 bases). The CDR3 is 15 residues long. Germline V CDR1 and CDR2: MGHRA, YSYEKL. The germline V and J ends were trimmed by 4 bases and 5 bases, with 17 bases remaining between them. CDR3 region: CASSPPGASRETQYF. The CDR3 DNA sequence: TGCGCCAGCAGCCCCCCAGGGGCGAGCAGGGAGACCCAGTACTTC.

This clonotype was counted many times. The chain is built from TRBV28 and TRBJ2-2, with D possibly being TRBD1 (6 bases). Germline V gives CDR1 MDHEN, CDR2 SYDVKM. Trimming pared 3 bases from V and 4 bases from J, leaving 9 bases between. The CDR3 sequence is 14 residues long. The CDR3 sequence: CASSFPQGTGELFF. The CDR3, as DNA: TGTGCCAGCAGTTTCCCACAGGGCACCGGGGAGCTGTTTTTT.